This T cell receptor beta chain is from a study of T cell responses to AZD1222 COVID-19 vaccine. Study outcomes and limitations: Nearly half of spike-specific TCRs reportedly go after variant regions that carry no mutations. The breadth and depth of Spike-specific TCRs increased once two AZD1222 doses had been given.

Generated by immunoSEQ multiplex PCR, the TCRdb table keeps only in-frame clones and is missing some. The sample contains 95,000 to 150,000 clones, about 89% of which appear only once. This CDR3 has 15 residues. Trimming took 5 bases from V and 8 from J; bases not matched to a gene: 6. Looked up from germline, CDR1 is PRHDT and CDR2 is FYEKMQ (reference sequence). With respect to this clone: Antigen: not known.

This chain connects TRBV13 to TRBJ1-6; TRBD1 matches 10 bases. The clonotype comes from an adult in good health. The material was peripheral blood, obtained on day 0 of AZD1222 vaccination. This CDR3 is CASSPSGTGDSPLHF. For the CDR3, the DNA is TGTGCCAGCAGCCCCTCGGGGACAGGGGATTCACCCCTCCACTTT.